This T cell receptor (beta chain) was sequenced for a study of T cells after yellow fever vaccination. Study context: SMART-Seq v4 Ultra Low Input prepared libraries from low-cell fractions.

Study-wide points: One caveat is that FACS-sorted repertoires could contain abundant clonotypes contaminating from the bulk population. Subsequent booster samples again held most clones from primary vaccination (just under 98% CD4, just under 90% CD8).

For TCR, cDNA came from 5'RACE template switching, which added a universal primer site and UMIs. TCRdb re-called the 5' RACE reads with MiXCR, one entry per CDR3 protein. The table lists 100,000 or so distinct CDR3 sequences, over 8% of them singletons, with roughly 17% in the top ten. In its sample, this clonotype was seen a few times. Trimming removed 1 base at V and 2 bases at J, with 9 bases between. The germline CDR1 and CDR2 sequences are LNHDA and SQIVND (reference sequence). The CDR3 is 14 residues long. This sequence joins TRBV19 and TRBJ2-7; unclear D gene. This receptor was obtained from a young man who received the YFV17D yellow fever vaccine. This material consisted of CD8+ T cells not binding an NS4B(214-222) dextramer, sorted from PBMCs, taken less than 18 days after the first yellow fever vaccination. CDR3: CASSIAGPAYEQYF. The CDR3 DNA is TGTGCCAGTAGTATAGCGGGTCCCGCCTACGAGCAGTACTTC.